This is a list of T cell receptor beta chains from one sample in a study of T cells in Graves' hyperthyroidism and ophthalmopathy. TCRdb called the multiplex PCR reads again in MiXCR, with one record for every CDR3 protein. The sample lists some 770,000 distinct CDR3 sequences, roughly 15% occurring once. Sequenced input: blood. These receptors were obtained from a man aged 18 to 30 with Graves' hyperthyroidism. CDR3s leave out the opening cysteine and the closing phenylalanine or tryptophan. Fields, in order: J gene, V gene, CDR3 length, CDR3 protein.

TRBJ2-5	TRBV10-3	13	AISESVRIQETQY
TRBJ1-5	TRBV20-1	13	SAAMGGVANQPQH
TRBJ2-2	TRBV11-2	12	ASSGRTNTRELF
TRBJ1-1	TRBV12-3/TRBV12-4	13	ASRTRQTKNTEAF
TRBJ1-5	TRBV5-5	12	ASSSAGGNQPQH
TRBJ2-3	TRBV19	12	ASSIARAGDTQY
TRBJ2-5	TRBV6-2/TRBV6-3	13	ASIPRTGGGETQY
TRBJ2-1	TRBV30	10	ASPGAPGEQF
TRBJ2-3	TRBV10-3	12	AISAGRDADTQY
TRBJ2-7	TRBV20-1	11	SARPDSTYEQY
TRBJ2-7	TRBV28	14	ASSLTGLAEIYEHY
TRBJ1-2	TRBV6-5	12	ASSYGPGDYGYT
TRBJ2-1	TRBV19	11	ASSISRRNEQF
TRBJ1-2	TRBV20-1	11	SARPGPYYGYT
TRBJ2-3	TRBV12-3/TRBV12-4	17	ASSLVLAGGRSSTDTQY
TRBJ1-1	TRBV27	15	ASSLAGTGGMSTEAF
TRBJ2-1	TRBV20-1	14	SARVGASGREPEQF
TRBJ2-7	TRBV10-3	11	AISGGAGGEQY
TRBJ2-5	TRBV11-1	15	ASSFPPGQGKQETQY
TRBJ1-1	TRBV7-9	15	ASSTGQGRGKNTEAF
TRBJ1-2	TRBV6-1	11	ASRPDFAYGYT
TRBJ2-1	TRBV7-9	14	ASSTLDPSPYNEQF
TRBJ2-1	TRBV20-1	15	SARDLSVDYSYNEQF
TRBJ2-2	TRBV20-1	14	SASTVQDANTGELF
TRBJ2-5	TRBV20-1	13	SATRDGTLQETQY
TRBJ1-2	TRBV6-2/TRBV6-3	16	ASTPPRDRGRLNYGYT
TRBJ1-4	TRBV7-2	12	ASTQRSANEKLF
TRBJ2-3	TRBV7-3	15	ASSTLFLSGKADTQY
TRBJ2-7	TRBV7-6	14	ASSWLPGTGGLGQY
TRBJ1-2	TRBV6-5	13	ASSYSNPVDYGYT
TRBJ2-1	TRBV6-1	8	ASSAQGQF
TRBJ1-4	TRBV4-1	14	ASSQVHIPVSGKLF
TRBJ1-1	TRBV6-1	13	ASSDPVGGSTEAF
TRBJ1-1	TRBV3-1	11	ASSQRGEHEAF
TRBJ2-7	TRBV19	11	ASSGTGDDEQY
TRBJ2-3	TRBV6-4	14	ASSDVGGSSTDTQY
TRBJ2-5	TRBV28	13	ASSDPGRLVGTQY
TRBJ1-5	TRBV7-2	11	ASSLDLNQPQH
TRBJ2-4	TRBV4-1	17	ASSQDSARRLGAKNIQY
TRBJ2-1	TRBV6-2/TRBV6-3	14	ASGEEREETYNEQF
TRBJ2-5	TRBV15	13	ATSSRPGSPETQY
TRBJ2-3	TRBV4-1	10	ASKRRWDTQY